This TCR beta chain is drawn from a study of blood T cells in healthy people across ages. Notes on the study in general: Observed TCR beta diversity showed a strong correlation with the percentage of naive T cells as measured by flow cytometry. Diversity was estimated from one million T cells, and these estimates were considered underestimates.

With regard to this clonotype: Its specificity is unknown.

Combining a sample-barcoded 5' primer with a J-beta primer mix, a second PCR ran for roughly 6 to 12 cycles. The authors tagged each cDNA molecule using a template-switch adaptor with 12 random nucleotides. Via MiXCR, TCRdb re-called the 5' RACE reads, giving one row per CDR3 protein. The sample consists of about 730,000 distinct CDR3 sequences, approximately 43% of them appearing once. The material sequenced was blood. The sequence was collected from a woman aged 55 to 70 in good health.

The CDR3 here is CASSLAKGDRSYNEQYF. The CDR3 DNA is TGCGCCAGCAGCTTGGCCAAGGGGGATCGGTCCTACAATGAGCAGTACTTC. This chain connects TRBV5-1 to TRBJ2-5; possibly TRBD1 for D (6 bases). This CDR3 contains 17 residues. Trimming pared 0 bases from V and 11 bases from J, leaving 26 bases between. Germline V gene data show CDR1 as SGHRS and CDR2 as YFSETQ. The full variable domain, rest sourced from reference TRBV5-1 and TRBJ2-5, is KAGVTQTPRYLIKTRGQQVTLSCSPISGHRSVSWYQQTPGQGLQFLFEYFSETQRNKGNFPGRFSGRQFSNSRSEMNVSTLELGDSALYLCASSLAKGDRSYNEQYFGPGTRLLVL.